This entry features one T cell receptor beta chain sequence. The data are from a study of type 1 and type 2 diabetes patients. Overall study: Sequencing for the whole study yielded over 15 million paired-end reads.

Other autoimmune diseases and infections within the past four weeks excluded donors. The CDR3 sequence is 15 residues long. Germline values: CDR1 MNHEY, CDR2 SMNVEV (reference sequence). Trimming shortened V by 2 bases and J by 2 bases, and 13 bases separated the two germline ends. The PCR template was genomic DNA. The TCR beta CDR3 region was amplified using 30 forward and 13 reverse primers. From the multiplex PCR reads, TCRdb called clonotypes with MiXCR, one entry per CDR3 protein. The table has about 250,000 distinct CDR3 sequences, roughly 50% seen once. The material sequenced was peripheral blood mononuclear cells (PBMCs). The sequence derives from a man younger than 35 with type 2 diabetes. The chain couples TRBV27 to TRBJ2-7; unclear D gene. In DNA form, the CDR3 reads TGTGCCAGCAGTTTAAAGGACGTGGGGACCTACGAGCAGTACTTC. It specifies CASSLKDVGTYEQYF.